This TCR beta chain emerged from a study of cytomegalovirus exposure and HLA in healthy donors. This clone turned up a few times. The antigen is not known. Vbeta (60) and Jbeta (13) primers were used in the PCR. Profiling relied on immunoSEQ multiplex PCR, and the TCRdb table lists in-frame clones only, not all of them. The table includes 150,000 to 200,000 clones, over 70% detected once. Study-level results: Apparent HLA restriction characterized most CMV-associated TCR beta chains in a later analysis. It was assumed in the presence/absence analyses that sequencing depth was roughly uniform across donors. Association of a missense DCLRE1C variant with TCR beta V- and J-gene trimming was reported in a later analysis. Cytomegalovirus-associated status was assigned to about 150 TCR beta chains.

Specimen: PBMCs. The TCR sequence derives from a woman aged 30 to 39 in good health and CMV-seropositive.

The CDR3, as DNA: TGTGCCAGCAGCGTACTAGCGGGAGGGACCTACGAGCAGTACTTC. As protein: CASSVLAGGTYEQYF. The V gene is TRBV9, the J gene TRBJ2-7; 12 positions agree with TRBD2. The length of the CDR3 is 15 residues. V lost 1 base and J lost 2; bases outside the gene matches: 1. Germline CDR1 SGDLS, CDR2 YYNGEE.